Listed below are T cell receptor beta chains from one sample, sequenced in a study of human T cells and chemical hapten exposure. TCRdb itself ran the RACE reads through MiXCR, one entry per CDR3 protein. The repertoire holds roughly 43,000 distinct CDR3 sequences, about 9.6% seen once, with more than 13% in the top ten. The starting material was whole blood, obtained in connection with sensitization to the hapten diphenylcyclopropenone (DPC). The receptors derive from a woman in her twenties or thirties with alopecia areata. Some clones in this sample may be carry-over from other donors' samples. CDR3s leave out the opening cysteine and the closing phenylalanine or tryptophan.

j_call,v_call,cdr3_aa
TRBJ2-2,TRBV6-1,ASSWERTGSGGELF
TRBJ2-2,TRBV12-3/TRBV12-4,ASSLGTGVGTGELF
TRBJ1-4,TRBV9,ASSVDRQLNEKLF
TRBJ2-7,TRBV7-2,ASSLVADSYEQY
TRBJ2-1,TRBV9,ASSVRGRYNEQF
TRBJ2-7,TRBV27,ASSLSTGHYEQY
TRBJ2-3,TRBV7-6,ASSLAGAGPDTQY
TRBJ1-4,TRBV5-1,ASSTGRSEKLF
TRBJ2-7,TRBV20-1,SASWGQGPYEQY
TRBJ1-2,TRBV7-9,ASSRMDSYGYT
TRBJ2-7,TRBV6-4,ASSDSDRGTYEQY
TRBJ2-7,TRBV5-1,ASSLPSDGFSYEQY
TRBJ1-1,TRBV12-3/TRBV12-4,ASSPSGTVNTEAF
TRBJ2-3,TRBV7-3,ASSSAGADTQY
TRBJ2-7,TRBV9,ASSGPTGDPFEQY
TRBJ1-2,TRBV6-4,ASRLEDIGGYGYT
TRBJ2-5,TRBV11-3,ASSLGTTGKEETQY
TRBJ2-3,TRBV28,ASSRRDRGPDTQY
TRBJ2-1,TRBV12-3/TRBV12-4,ASSRIHEAGEQF
TRBJ2-5,TRBV12-3/TRBV12-4,ASSTWTGGRETQY
TRBJ2-7,TRBV6-1,ASRGQTYEQY
TRBJ2-7,TRBV10-1,ASSTDGSYEQY
TRBJ1-1,TRBV4-3,ASSQTDTEAF
TRBJ1-6,TRBV28,ASSDGTGRNGSPLH
TRBJ2-1,TRBV6-1,ASRRSGGADEQF
TRBJ2-1,TRBV4-3,ASSSARGEQF